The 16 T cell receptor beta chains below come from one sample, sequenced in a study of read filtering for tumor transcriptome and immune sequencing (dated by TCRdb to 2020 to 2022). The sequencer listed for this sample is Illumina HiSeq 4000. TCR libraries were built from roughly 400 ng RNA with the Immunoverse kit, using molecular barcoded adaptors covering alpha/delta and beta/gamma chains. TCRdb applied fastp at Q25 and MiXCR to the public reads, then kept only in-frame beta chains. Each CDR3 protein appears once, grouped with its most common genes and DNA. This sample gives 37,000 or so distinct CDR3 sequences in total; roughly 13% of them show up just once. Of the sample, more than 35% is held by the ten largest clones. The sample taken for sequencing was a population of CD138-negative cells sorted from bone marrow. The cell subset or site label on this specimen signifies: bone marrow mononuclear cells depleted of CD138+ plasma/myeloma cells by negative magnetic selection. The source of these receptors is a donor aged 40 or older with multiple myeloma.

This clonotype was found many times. The CDR3 loop is CASSLGVKASAEQFF. CDR3 bases: TGTGCCAGCAGTTTAGGGGTTAAGGCATCGGCTGAGCAGTTCTTC. The V and J genes are TRBV12-3 or TRBV12-4 and TRBJ2-1; D gene ambiguous. The CDR3 contains 15 residues. V was shortened by 1 base and J by 9 bases, with 16 bases between the two germline ends.

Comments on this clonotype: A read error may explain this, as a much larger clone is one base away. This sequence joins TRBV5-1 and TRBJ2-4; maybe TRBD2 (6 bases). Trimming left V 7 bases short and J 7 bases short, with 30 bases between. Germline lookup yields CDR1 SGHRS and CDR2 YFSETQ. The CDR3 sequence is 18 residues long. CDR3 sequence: CASGPGAEGGEGRNIQYF. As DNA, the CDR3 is TGCGCCAGCGGCCCTGGTGCCGAGGGAGGAGAAGGTCGGAACATTCAGTACTTC.

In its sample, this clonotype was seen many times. The CDR3 nucleotides read TGTGCCAGCTCACCCCCCGGCGCAGGGCGTTATGGCTACACCTTC. Protein product: CASSPPGAGRYGYTF. This chain connects TRBV18 to TRBJ1-2, with a weak D call TRBD1 (5 bases). The germline V gene has CDR1 KGHSH and CDR2 LQKENI. The CDR3 spans 15 residues. V was pared by 3 bases and J by 5 bases, with 16 bases between.

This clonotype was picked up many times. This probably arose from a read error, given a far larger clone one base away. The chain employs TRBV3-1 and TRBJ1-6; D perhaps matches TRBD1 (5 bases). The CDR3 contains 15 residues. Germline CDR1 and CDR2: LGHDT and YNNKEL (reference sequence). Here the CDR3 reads CASSHSPLVGTEVFF. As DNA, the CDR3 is TGTGCCAGCAGCCACAGCCCGCTGGTTGGGACTGAAGTTTTCTTT.

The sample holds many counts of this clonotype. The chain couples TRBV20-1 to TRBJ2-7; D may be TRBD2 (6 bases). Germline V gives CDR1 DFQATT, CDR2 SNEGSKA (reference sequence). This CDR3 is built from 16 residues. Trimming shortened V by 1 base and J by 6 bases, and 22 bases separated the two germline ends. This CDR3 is CSARVSWRGSLGEQYF. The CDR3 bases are TGCAGTGCTAGAGTCAGTTGGCGGGGCTCCCTTGGCGAGCAGTACTTC.

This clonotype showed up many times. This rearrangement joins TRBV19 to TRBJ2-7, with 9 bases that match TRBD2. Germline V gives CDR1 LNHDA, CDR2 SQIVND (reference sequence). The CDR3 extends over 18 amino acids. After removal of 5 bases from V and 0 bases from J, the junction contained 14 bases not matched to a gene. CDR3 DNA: TGTGCCAGTAGTCCGATAGGGGGACTAGCCGAGAGCTCCTACGAGCAGTACTTC. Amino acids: CASSPIGGLAESSYEQYF.

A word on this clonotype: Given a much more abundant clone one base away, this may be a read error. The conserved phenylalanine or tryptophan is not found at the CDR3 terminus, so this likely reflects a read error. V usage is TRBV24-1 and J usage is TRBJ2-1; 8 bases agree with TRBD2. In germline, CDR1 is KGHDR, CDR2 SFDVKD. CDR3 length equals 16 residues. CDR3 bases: TGTGTCACCAGTGATCCAGGTGCGGGAGGTTGGAGTGAGCAGTTCCTC. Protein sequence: CVTSDPGAGGWSEQFL.

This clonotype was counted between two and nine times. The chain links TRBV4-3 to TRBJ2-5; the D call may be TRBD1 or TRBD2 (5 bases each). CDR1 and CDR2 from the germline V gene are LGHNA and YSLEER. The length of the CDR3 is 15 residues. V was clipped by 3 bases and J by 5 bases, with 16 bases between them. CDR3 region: CASSHGSGPRETQYF. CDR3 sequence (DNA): TGCGCCAGCAGCCATGGTTCGGGACCGAGGGAGACCCAGTACTTC.

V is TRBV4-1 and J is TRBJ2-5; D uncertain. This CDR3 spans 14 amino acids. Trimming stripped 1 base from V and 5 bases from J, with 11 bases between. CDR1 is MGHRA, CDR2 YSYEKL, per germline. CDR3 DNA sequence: TGCGCCAGCAGCCAAGTTTGGCCCCAGGAGACCCAGTACTTC. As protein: CASSQVWPQETQYF.

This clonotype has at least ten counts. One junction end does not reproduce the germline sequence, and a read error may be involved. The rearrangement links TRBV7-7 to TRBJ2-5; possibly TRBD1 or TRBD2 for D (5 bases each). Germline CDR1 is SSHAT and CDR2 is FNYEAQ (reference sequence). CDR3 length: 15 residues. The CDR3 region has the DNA TGTGCTAGCAGCTTAGTGAGAGGGGACCAAGAGACCCAGTACTTC. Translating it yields CASSLVRGDQETQYF.

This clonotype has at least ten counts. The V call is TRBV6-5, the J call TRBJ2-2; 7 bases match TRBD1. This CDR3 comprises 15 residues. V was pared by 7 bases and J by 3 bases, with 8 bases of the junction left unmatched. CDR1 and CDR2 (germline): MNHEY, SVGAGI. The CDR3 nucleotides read TGTGCCAGCACCAACAGAGGGGGCGACACCGGGGAGCTGTTTTTT. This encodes CASTNRGGDTGELFF.

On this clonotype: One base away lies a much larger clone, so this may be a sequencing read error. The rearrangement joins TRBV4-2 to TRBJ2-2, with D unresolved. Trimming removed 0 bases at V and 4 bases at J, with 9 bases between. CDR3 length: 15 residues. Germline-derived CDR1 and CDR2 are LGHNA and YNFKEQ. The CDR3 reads CASSQEVACTGELFF. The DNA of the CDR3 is TGTGCCAGCAGCCAAGAGGTAGCATGCACCGGGGAGCTGTTTTTT.

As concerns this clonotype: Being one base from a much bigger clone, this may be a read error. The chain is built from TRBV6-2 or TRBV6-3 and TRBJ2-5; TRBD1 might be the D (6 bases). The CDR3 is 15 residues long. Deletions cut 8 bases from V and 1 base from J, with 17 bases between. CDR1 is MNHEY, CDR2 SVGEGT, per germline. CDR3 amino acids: CASDNQGRGQETQYF. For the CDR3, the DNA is TGTGCCAGCGACAACCAGGGCAGGGGCCAAGAGACCCAGTACTTC.

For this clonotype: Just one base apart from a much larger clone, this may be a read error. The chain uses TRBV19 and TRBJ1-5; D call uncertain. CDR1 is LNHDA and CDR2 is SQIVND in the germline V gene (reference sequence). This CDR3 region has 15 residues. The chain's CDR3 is CASRAGPGSNQPRHF. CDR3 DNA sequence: TGTGCCAGTAGAGCTGGACCGGGTAGCAATCAGCCCCGGCATTTT.

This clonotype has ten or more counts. In nucleotides, the CDR3 is TGTGCCAGCAGCGCCGGGGGGGGGACTGAAGCTTTCTTT. This translates into CASSAGGGTEAFF. V is TRBV9 and J is TRBJ1-1, with D possibly matching TRBD1 (5 bases). This CDR3 has 13 residues. Trimming pared 3 bases from V and 5 bases from J, leaving 11 bases between. The germline V gene has CDR1 SGDLS and CDR2 YYNGEE.

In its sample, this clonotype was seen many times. CDR3 protein: CAISAPGLAPFNEQFF. CDR3 DNA: TGTGCCATCAGTGCACCGGGACTAGCGCCCTTTAATGAGCAGTTCTTC. This chain links TRBV10-3 with TRBJ2-1, with TRBD2 matching 10 bases. This CDR3 contains 16 residues. Trimming took 4 bases from V and 7 from J; bases not matched to a gene: 10. Germline CDR1 and CDR2: ENHRY and SYGVKD.